Below, 16 T cell receptor beta chains from the same sample are listed, as sequenced in a study. Amplification of TRBV12-4/TRBJ1-2 clonotypes used adaptor-ligated barcode primers. Via MiXCR, TCRdb re-called the multiplex PCR reads, giving one row per CDR3 protein. The sample lists about 2,200 distinct CDR3 sequences, approximately 0.97% occurring once. Treg sorting used a CD4+CD25+CD127-/low gate. Sequencing was carried out using tumor-infiltrating Tregs sorted from the breast tumor. The receptors shown here come from a female donor with breast cancer.

This clonotype is deemed medium-sized. The V gene is TRBV12-3 or TRBV12-4, the J gene TRBJ1-2; D perhaps matches TRBD1 (5 bases). The length of the CDR3 is 14 residues. Trimming cost V 1 base and J 4 bases, with 10 bases left between them. CDR3 loop: CASSLVGQGYGYTF. DNA of the CDR3: TGTGCCAGCAGTTTAGTGGGTCAGGGCTATGGCTACACCTTC.

By sample share, this clonotype is medium-sized. V usage is TRBV12-3 or TRBV12-4 and J usage is TRBJ1-2; D gene uncertain. V lost 1 base and J lost 5, with 8 bases in between. The CDR3 covers 13 residues. The CDR3 reads CASSLVNSYGYTF. CDR3 in DNA: TGTGCCAGCAGTTTAGTGAACAGTTATGGCTACACCTTC.

This clonotype is labeled medium-sized. CDR3 nucleotides: TGTGCCAGCAGTTTCAGGGGACATGGCTACACCTTC. This translates into CASSFRGHGYTF. The chain is built from TRBV12-3 or TRBV12-4 and TRBJ1-2, with a tentative D call TRBD1 (6 bases). V gave up 3 bases and J gave up 6 bases, with 8 bases separating them. The CDR3 has 12 residues.

By sample fraction, this clonotype is medium-sized (0.01 to 0.1%). V and J are TRBV12-3 or TRBV12-4 and TRBJ1-2; maybe TRBD1 (6 bases). V shed 2 bases and J shed 3 bases, with 10 bases lying between them. This CDR3 region has 14 residues. The CDR3 region is CASSLTGPYYGYTF. CDR3 coding DNA: TGTGCCAGCAGTTTAACAGGGCCCTACTATGGCTACACCTTC.

By share, this clonotype counts as medium-sized (0.01 to 0.1%). J is TRBJ1-2 and V is TRBV12-3 or TRBV12-4; possible D gene TRBD1, 6 bases. The V end lost 3 bases, the J end lost 6 bases, and 8 bases lay between the germline ends. This CDR3 region has 12 residues. CDR3 amino acids: CASSFDRHGYTF. In nucleotides, the CDR3 is TGTGCCAGCAGTTTTGACAGGCATGGCTACACCTTC.

By share, this clonotype counts as medium-sized. The chain uses TRBV12-3 or TRBV12-4 and TRBJ1-2; no clear D gene. The V end was cut by 2 bases, the J end by 3 bases, with 4 bases between. CDR3 length: 12 amino acids. The CDR3: CASSLLDYGYTF. Here the CDR3 DNA reads TGTGCCAGCAGTTTATTAGACTATGGCTACACCTTC.

By share of the sample, this clonotype is medium-sized. The rearrangement joins TRBV12-3 or TRBV12-4 to TRBJ1-2; 7 nucleotides align to TRBD1. J was trimmed by 8 bases and V by 5 bases; bases with no gene match: 5. The CDR3 is 12 amino acids. This CDR3 reads CASSKGQLGYTF. For the CDR3, the DNA is TGTGCCAGCAGTAAGGGACAGCTAGGCTACACCTTC.

By share, this clonotype ranks as medium-sized. The genes are TRBV12-3 or TRBV12-4 and TRBJ1-2; a weak D match, TRBD1 (6 bases). This CDR3 comprises 16 residues. Trimming took off 2 bases at V and 4 bases at J, with 17 bases between the two ends. The chain's CDR3 is CASSLTTGPAGYGYTF. CDR3 DNA sequence: TGTGCCAGCAGTTTAACGACAGGCCCTGCTGGCTATGGCTACACCTTC.

In its sample, this clonotype ranks as large (0.1 to 1%). The V call is TRBV12-3 or TRBV12-4, the J call TRBJ1-2; D ambiguous. Trimming shortened V by 5 bases and J by 10 bases, and 20 bases separated the two germline ends. The CDR3 is made up of 14 amino acids. The CDR3 DNA reads TGTGCCAGCAGTCAGTCCGCGAGTCTACTGGACTACACCTTC. This gives the protein CASSQSASLLDYTF.

By share of the sample, this clonotype is medium-sized (0.01 to 0.1%). V usage is TRBV12-3 or TRBV12-4 and J usage is TRBJ1-2; D call uncertain. V lost 3 bases and J 3 bases, leaving 5 bases between the germline ends. This CDR3 is built from 12 residues. DNA of the CDR3: TGTGCCAGCAGTTTCGAGCACTATGGCTACACCTTC. As protein: CASSFEHYGYTF.

This clonotype is categorized as medium-sized (0.01 to 0.1%). The rearrangement uses TRBV12-3 or TRBV12-4 and TRBJ1-2, with 9 bases aligning to TRBD1. The CDR3 contains 12 residues. V lost 8 bases to trimming and J lost 4 bases; unmatched junction nucleotides: 2. The CDR3 loop is CASGTGIYGYTF. DNA for the CDR3: TGTGCCAGCGGGACAGGGATCTATGGCTACACCTTC.

This clonotype is deemed large. The chain is built from TRBV12-3 or TRBV12-4 and TRBJ1-2; D gene unclear. With 3 bases removed from V and 2 bases from J, the gap between germline ends came to 10 bases. The CDR3 consists of 14 residues. Here the CDR3 DNA reads TGTGCCAGCAGTTTGGGCCGTTCAAACTATGGCTACACCTTC. Protein product: CASSLGRSNYGYTF.

This clonotype is deemed medium-sized. The V and J genes are TRBV12-3 or TRBV12-4 and TRBJ1-2, with 9 nucleotides matching TRBD1. The CDR3 has 14 amino acids. J was trimmed by 7 bases and V by 4 bases; bases with no gene match: 7. The CDR3 DNA is TGTGCCAGCAGTTCCGGGACAGGGAAACGTGGCTACACCTTC. Translated: CASSSGTGKRGYTF.

In this sample, this clonotype is medium-sized. The chain recombines TRBV12-3 or TRBV12-4 with TRBJ1-2; D not certain. This CDR3 spans 12 amino acids. V shed 7 bases and J shed 7 bases, with 13 bases lying between them. CDR3: CASNSPGGGYTF. The CDR3 DNA sequence: TGTGCCAGCAATTCTCCGGGCGGTGGCTACACCTTC.

This clonotype came up a few times. The chain carries TRBV12-3 or TRBV12-4 and TRBJ1-2, with 9 bases fitting TRBD1. With V trimmed by 3 bases and J by 4 bases, 24 bases remained unmatched. This CDR3 spans 21 amino acids. As DNA, the CDR3 is TGTGCCAGCAGTTTCATGATGTCAGGGACAGGGCCGACCGGTGCTGGCTATGGCTACACCTTC. Translating gives CASSFMMSGTGPTGAGYGYTF.

This clonotype was detected only a few times. This chain links TRBV12-3 or TRBV12-4 with TRBJ1-2; no reliable D call. V lost 6 bases and J 2 bases, leaving 13 bases between the germline ends. This CDR3 contains 14 residues. The CDR3 DNA follows: TGTGCCAGCAGCCGGCCCGGACCAAACTATGGCTACACCTTC. It translates to CASSRPGPNYGYTF.